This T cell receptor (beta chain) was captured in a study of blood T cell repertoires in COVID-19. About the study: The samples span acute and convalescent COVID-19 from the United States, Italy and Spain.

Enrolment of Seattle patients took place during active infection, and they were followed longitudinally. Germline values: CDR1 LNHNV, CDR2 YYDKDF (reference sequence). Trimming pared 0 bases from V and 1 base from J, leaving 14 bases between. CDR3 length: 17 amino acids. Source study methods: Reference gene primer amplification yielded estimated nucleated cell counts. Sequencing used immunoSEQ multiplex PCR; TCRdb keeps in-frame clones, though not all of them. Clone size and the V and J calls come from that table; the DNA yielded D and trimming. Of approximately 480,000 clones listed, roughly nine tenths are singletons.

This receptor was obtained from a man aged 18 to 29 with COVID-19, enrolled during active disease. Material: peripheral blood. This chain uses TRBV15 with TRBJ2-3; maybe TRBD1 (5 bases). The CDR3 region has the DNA TGTGCCACCAGCAGAGATCCCGGGCAGGGTCGCACAGATACGCAGTATTTT. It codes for CATSRDPGQGRTDTQYF.